The 19 T cell receptor beta chains given below trace back to one sample, sequenced in a study of T-cell memory formation after mild COVID-19. In TCRdb, the 5' RACE reads were re-called with MiXCR into one record per CDR3 protein. The data contain almost 550,000 distinct CDR3 sequences, roughly 22% of them singletons. Source material: PBMCs or a T cell subset sorted from them (not recorded which). These receptors originate from an adult woman who had mild COVID-19 (a few samples of this study predate the infection). Cell type and time point are not known.

The chain uses TRBV20-1 and TRBJ2-1; 8 nucleotides agree with TRBD2. Germline V lookup: CDR1 DFQATT, CDR2 SNEGSKA (reference sequence). J gave up 6 bases and V 2 bases, and 6 bases lay outside the gene matches. CDR3 length equals 14 residues. The CDR3 DNA is TGCAGTGCTAGAACCTACGGGACTAGCAATGAGCAGTTCTTC. Amino acid sequence: CSARTYGTSNEQFF.

This clonotype was seen a handful of times. The V call is TRBV18, the J call TRBJ2-7, with D tentatively TRBD1 or TRBD2 (5 bases each). Germline CDR1 reads KGHSH; CDR2 reads LQKENI. With 0 bases removed from V and 1 base from J, the gap between germline ends came to 10 bases. The CDR3 spans 15 residues. CDR3: CASSPPSGPSYEQYF. As DNA, the CDR3 is TGTGCCAGCTCACCACCTTCGGGACCTTCCTACGAGCAGTACTTC.

The chain employs TRBV7-3 and TRBJ1-1; TRBD1 matches at 8 bases. V was clipped by 3 bases and J by 4 bases; unmatched bases: 4. The CDR3 is made up of 14 amino acids. Germline CDR1 SGHTA, CDR2 FQGTGA. CDR3 sequence reads: CASSLTGVSTEAFF. CDR3 nucleotide sequence: TGTGCCAGCAGCTTGACAGGGGTCAGCACTGAAGCTTTCTTT.

CDR3 nucleotide sequence: TGCGCCAGCAGCTCCCCACCCGGTTTAGCGGGAATTACAGATACGCAGTATTTT. This codes for CASSSPPGLAGITDTQYF. V is TRBV5-1 and J is TRBJ2-3; 8 bases match TRBD2. Germline V gene sequence: CDR1 SGHRS, CDR2 YFSETQ. CDR3 size: 18 residues. V lost 3 bases, J lost 3 bases, and 15 bases stayed unmatched.

This clonotype was counted between two and nine times. CDR3 DNA: TGTGCCACTCAGTCGGTGGGGGTCCATGAGCAGTTCTTC. Translation gives CATQSVGVHEQFF. V usage is TRBV24-1 and J usage is TRBJ2-1; tentatively, D is TRBD1 or TRBD2 (5 bases each). CDR1 KGHDR and CDR2 SFDVKD come from the germline V gene. Trimming took off 10 bases at V and 8 bases at J, with 17 bases between the two ends. The CDR3 sequence is 13 residues long.

The chain employs TRBV5-1 and TRBJ2-3; the D gene is possibly TRBD1 (5 bases). This CDR3 spans 16 amino acids. Germline V lookup: CDR1 SGHRS, CDR2 YFSETQ. V lost 1 base and J 2 bases, leaving 14 bases between the germline ends. The CDR3 reads CASSLSARVDTDTQYF. The DNA of the CDR3 is TGCGCCAGCAGCTTGTCGGCCAGGGTTGACACAGATACGCAGTATTTT.

This clonotype showed up just a few times. The V call is TRBV18, the J call TRBJ2-3; 9 bases map to TRBD1. This CDR3 spans 15 amino acids. The V segment lost 4 bases and the J segment 3 bases; nucleotides outside the gene matches: 5. Per germline, CDR1 KGHSH and CDR2 LQKENI. CDR3 nucleotide sequence: TGTGCCAGCTCACGGGACAGGGCCGGGACAGATACGCAGTATTTT. Amino acids: CASSRDRAGTDTQYF.

This clonotype was seen only a few times. The V call is TRBV4-2, the J call TRBJ2-7, with 13 bases lining up with TRBD2. V lost 1 base to trimming and J lost 4 bases; unmatched junction nucleotides: 4. This CDR3 has 16 residues. Per germline, CDR1 LGHNA and CDR2 YNFKEQ. In nucleotides, the CDR3 is TGTGCCAGCAGCCAAGGGGGGACTAGCGGGGTGTACGAGCAGTACTTC. Encoded protein: CASSQGGTSGVYEQYF.

The rearrangement uses TRBV7-9 and TRBJ2-2; weak D call: TRBD2 (6 bases). V shed 7 bases and J shed 3 bases, with 15 bases lying between them. This CDR3 spans 15 amino acids. Germline V gene lookup returns CDR1 SEHNR and CDR2 FQNEAQ (reference sequence). Here the CDR3 reads CASISPGGDTGELFF. Written as DNA, the CDR3 is TGTGCCAGCATCTCTCCGGGCGGGGACACCGGGGAGCTGTTTTTT. Variable domain in full (rest from reference TRBV7-9 and TRBJ2-2): DTGVSQNPRHKITKRGQNVTFRCDPISEHNRLYWYRQTLGQGPEFLTYFQNEAQLEKSRLLSDRFSAERPKGSFSTLEIQRTEQGDSAMYLCASISPGGDTGELFFGEGSRLTVL.

This clonotype was observed at least ten times. The chain has TRBV12-3 or TRBV12-4 and TRBJ2-2; TRBD2 matches 13 bases. The trim removed 4 bases at V and 7 bases at J, leaving 6 bases unmatched. CDR3 length: 16 residues. The CDR3 sequence is CASSYELAGGIGELFF. CDR3 in DNA: TGTGCCAGCAGTTACGAACTAGCGGGAGGGATCGGGGAGCTGTTTTTT.

This clonotype appeared a few times. V gene TRBV12-3 or TRBV12-4 combines with J gene TRBJ1-1; D is ambiguous. The germline V and J ends were trimmed by 8 bases and 3 bases, with 4 bases remaining between them. The CDR3 contains 10 residues. This chain's CDR3 is CASGYTEAFF. The CDR3 region has the DNA TGTGCCAGCGGTTACACTGAAGCTTTCTTT.

This clonotype was seen a few times. The gene calls are TRBV6-5 and TRBJ2-2; perhaps TRBD2 as D (6 bases). V was cut by 6 bases and J by 4 bases, with 15 bases left in between. There are 15 residues in the CDR3. Germline V gene lookup returns CDR1 MNHEY and CDR2 SVGAGI. Written as DNA, the CDR3 is TGTGCCAGCAGCCCCAGCTGGCGGGGCACCGGGGAGCTGTTTTTT. Translation gives CASSPSWRGTGELFF.

This clonotype was counted a few times. The chain carries TRBV25-1 and TRBJ2-7; maybe TRBD2 (7 bases). The CDR3 is 14 amino acids. Per germline, CDR1 MGHDK and CDR2 SYGVNS. V was cut by 4 bases and J by 0 bases, with 10 bases left in between. CDR3 nucleotide sequence: TGTGCCAGCAGTGCACGGGGGGCCTCCTACGAGCAGTACTTC. Translating it yields CASSARGASYEQYF.

V and J are TRBV6-6 and TRBJ2-1, with no clear D. The CDR3 sequence is 13 residues long. Germline V gene sequence: CDR1 MNHNY, CDR2 SVGAGI (reference sequence). The ends were cut back, 6 bases at V and 10 bases at J, with 16 bases in the middle. CDR3 loop: CASRPAGSREQFF. CDR3 sequence (DNA): TGTGCCAGCAGACCGGCCGGGTCTCGGGAGCAGTTCTTC.

The sample holds a few counts of this clonotype. The chain employs TRBV25-1 and TRBJ1-3, with 10 bases identical to TRBD1. Per germline, CDR1 MGHDK and CDR2 SYGVNS. The J segment lost 5 bases and the V segment lost 2 bases, leaving 6 bases of the junction unmatched. The CDR3 runs to 16 residues. CDR3 DNA sequence: TGTGCCAGCAGTGAAATAGGGACAGGGGATCGAAACACCATATATTTT. This encodes CASSEIGTGDRNTIYF.

The chain joins TRBV7-9 to TRBJ2-1; no firm D call. Germline CDR1 SEHNR, CDR2 FQNEAQ (reference sequence). Trimming removed 5 bases at V and 2 bases at J, with 16 bases between. The CDR3 has 16 amino acids. Here the CDR3 DNA reads TGTGCCAGCAGCCCACCCTGGTCGGTTGCCTACAATGAGCAGTTCTTC. Its translation is CASSPPWSVAYNEQFF.

The chain carries TRBV6-5 and TRBJ2-2; TRBD1 matches at 10 bases. J was trimmed by 1 base and V by 4 bases; bases with no gene match: 9. The CDR3 totals 18 residues. In germline, CDR1 is MNHEY, CDR2 SVGAGI. CDR3 DNA sequence: TGTGCCAGCAGTTCACCCCCGACAGGGGGCCGGAACACCGGGGAGCTGTTTTTT. Its translation is CASSSPPTGGRNTGELFF.

The table lists this clonotype with a few counts. The V call is TRBV6-1, the J call TRBJ2-7; D remains ambiguous. Germline CDR1 reads MNHNS; CDR2 reads SASEGT. With 11 bases removed from V and 0 bases from J, the gap between germline ends came to 14 bases. The CDR3 consists of 13 residues. The CDR3, as DNA: TGTGCCTCCCTCGGGCCGAACTCCTACGAGCAGTACTTC. Its protein product is CASLGPNSYEQYF.

This clonotype was counted a few times. The chain combines TRBV11-3 with TRBJ1-1, with D possibly matching TRBD1 (6 bases). Per the germline V gene, CDR1 is SGHNT and CDR2 is YENEEA. This CDR3 has 15 amino acids. Trimming left V 4 bases short and J 1 base short, with 13 bases between. CDR3 nucleotide sequence: TGTGCCAGCAGCTCTTGGACAGCGAAGAACACTGAAGCTTTCTTT. This translates into CASSSWTAKNTEAFF. The variable domain in full, completed from reference TRBV11-3 and TRBJ1-1, reads EAGVVQSPRYKIIEKKQPVAFWCNPISGHNTLYWYLQNLGQGPELLIRYENEEAVDDSQLPKDRFSAERLKGVDSTLKIQPAELGDSAVYLCASSSWTAKNTEAFFGQGTRLTVV.